The text below deals with one TCR beta chain. Its antigen is not known. Trimming removed 0 bases from V and 5 bases from J, with 13 bases in between. The CDR3 covers 14 residues. The V gene's germline CDR1 is GTSNPN and CDR2 SVGIG (reference sequence). The sample belongs to a study of blood T cells in healthy people across ages. For the second PCR, which ran for about 6 to 11 cycles, a sample-barcoded 5' primer and a J-beta primer mix were used. MiXCR, applied by TCRdb to the 5' RACE reads, yields one record per CDR3 protein. The sample holds roughly 1.5 million distinct CDR3 sequences; roughly 43% are singletons and the top ten take more than 4%. Broader study findings: Age advanced and TCR beta diversity per million T cells fell, roughly linearly.

The chain has TRBV30 and TRBJ1-1; no clear D. The material sequenced was blood. The sequence was obtained from a woman under 30 in good health. Here the CDR3 DNA reads TGTGCCTGGAGTGTACTAGAGCGGGGAACTGAAGCTTTCTTT. Its translation is CAWSVLERGTEAFF.